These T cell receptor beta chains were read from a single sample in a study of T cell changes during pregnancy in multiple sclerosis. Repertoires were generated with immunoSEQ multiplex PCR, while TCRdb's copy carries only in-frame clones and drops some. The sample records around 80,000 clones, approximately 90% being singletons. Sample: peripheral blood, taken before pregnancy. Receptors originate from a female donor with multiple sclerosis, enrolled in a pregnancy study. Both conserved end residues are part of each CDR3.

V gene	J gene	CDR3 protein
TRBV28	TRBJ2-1	CASSLGTRYNEQFF
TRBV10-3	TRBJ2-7	CAISEYRGGRALYEQYF
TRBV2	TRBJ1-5	CASSRQAYSNQPQHF
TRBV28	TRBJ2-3	CASRFVAGGGADTQYF
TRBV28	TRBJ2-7	CASSRWGEGAYEQYF
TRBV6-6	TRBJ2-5	CAGSVRTGGGETQYF
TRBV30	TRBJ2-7	CATSTSGISYEQYF
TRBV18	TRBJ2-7	CASSPLTRGSYEQYF
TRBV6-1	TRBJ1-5	CASSDQRAGIYQPQHF
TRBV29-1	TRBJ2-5	CSERQGTETQYF
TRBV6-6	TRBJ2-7	CASSASSYEQYF
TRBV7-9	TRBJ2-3	CASSLGQGRTDTQYF
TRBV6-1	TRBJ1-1	CASSVATEAFF
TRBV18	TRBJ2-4	CASSPNRAGENIQYF
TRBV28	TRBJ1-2	CASSSYPRDRVYYGYTF
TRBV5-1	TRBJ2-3	CASSSGGLTDTQYF
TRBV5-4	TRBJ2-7	CASSSVESLLNEQYF
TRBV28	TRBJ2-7	CASSESGRSYEQYF
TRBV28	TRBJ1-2	CASSLGTGYGYTF
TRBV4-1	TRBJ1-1	CASSEPTGVEAFF
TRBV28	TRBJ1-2	CASTTTGNYGYTF
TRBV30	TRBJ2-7	CAWSNRVEQYF
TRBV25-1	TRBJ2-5	CASSEGRLGGETQYF
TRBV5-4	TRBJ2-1	CASSLINNEQFF
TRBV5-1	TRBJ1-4	CASAGKGEKLFF
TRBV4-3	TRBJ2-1	CASSQDFRTDEQFF
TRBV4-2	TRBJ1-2	CASSQVQGQGANYGYTF
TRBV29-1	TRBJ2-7	CSVRTARGGQYF
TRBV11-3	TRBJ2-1	CASSQSGRADNEQFF
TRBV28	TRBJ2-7	CASSPLGSGRSLPSYEQYF
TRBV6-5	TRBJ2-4	CASSAYGTVPIQYF
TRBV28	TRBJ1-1	CASSFTPTGRSAEAFF
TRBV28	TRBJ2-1	CASSLVGQSYNEQFF
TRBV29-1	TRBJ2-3	CSVGLRLAEGDTQYF
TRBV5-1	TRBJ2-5	CASSLVTSGETQYF
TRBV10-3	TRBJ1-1	CATSPGTETNTEAFF
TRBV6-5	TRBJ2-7	CASRLQGNPHEQYF